The clone carrying this T cell receptor (beta chain) has only one observation. The trim removed 5 bases at V and 5 bases at J, leaving 9 bases unmatched. The CDR3 is 17 amino acids. Germline V CDR1 and CDR2: LNHDA, SQIVND (reference sequence). This record belongs to a study of blood T cell repertoires in COVID-19. TCRdb's table, derived via immunoSEQ multiplex PCR, lists solely in-frame clones and lacks some. The sample records a few hundred thousand clones, almost 90% being singletons. The source material was PBMCs or T cells enriched from blood (not recorded which). The TCR sequence derives from a woman between 18 and 30 years old with acute COVID-19. This sequence joins TRBV19 and TRBJ2-3; 14 nucleotides agree with TRBD2. CDR3 in DNA: TGTGCCAGTAGTCCGGGGACTAGCGGGAGTAAGGGAGATACGCAGTATTTT. Amino acids: CASSPGTSGSKGDTQYF.